These T cell receptor beta chains were read from a single sample in a study of blood T cell repertoires in COVID-19. Clones were sequenced by immunoSEQ multiplex PCR, and TCRdb holds only the in-frame ones, with some missing. The sample lists hundreds of thousands of clones, more than 75% occurring once. Sequencing was performed on PBMCs or T cells enriched from blood (not recorded which). Every receptor here comes from a woman aged 60-70 years in a cohort exposed to, infected with or recovered from COVID-19 (not recorded which). CDR3s include the opening cysteine and the closing phenylalanine or tryptophan. Each record gives: J gene, V gene, D gene, CDR3 protein, CDR3 DNA. The D gene is left open where the match is weak.

>TRBJ1-5|TRBV27|NA
CASSLSWPHSNQPQHF
TGTGCCAGCAGTTTATCGTGGCCCCATAGCAATCAGCCCCAGCATTTT
>TRBJ1-1|TRBV6-6|TRBD1
CASSLLGQGGGNTEAFF
TGTGCCAGCAGTCTCCTCGGACAGGGAGGGGGGAACACTGAAGCTTTCTTT
>TRBJ1-6|TRBV9|TRBD1
CASNSNRGSPLHF
TGTGCCAGCAACTCTAACAGGGGTTCACCCCTCCACTTT
>TRBJ2-1|TRBV15|TRBD2
CATSRVVLAGGYNEQFF
TGTGCCACCAGCAGAGTCGTGCTAGCGGGGGGCTACAATGAGCAGTTCTTC
>TRBJ1-3|TRBV28|NA
CASSLPGFGNTIYF
TGTGCCAGCAGTTTGCCCGGGTTTGGAAACACCATATATTTT
>TRBJ2-7|TRBV18|TRBD2
CASSPMESGSTYEQYF
TGTGCCAGCTCACCAATGGAGAGCGGGAGTACCTACGAGCAGTACTTC
>TRBJ2-4|TRBV28|TRBD1
CASSPMDRAKNIQYF
TGTGCCAGCAGTCCGATGGACAGGGCCAAAAACATTCAGTACTTC
>TRBJ2-5|TRBV15|NA
CATSRASQGPEETQYF
TGTGCCACCAGCAGAGCCAGCCAGGGGCCGGAAGAGACCCAGTACTTC
>TRBJ2-5|TRBV3-1/TRBV3-2|TRBD1
CASSQAGGMETQYF
TGTGCCAGCAGCCAGGCAGGGGGTATGGAGACCCAGTACTTC
>TRBJ1-5|TRBV25-1|TRBD1
CASMAQGQICSNQPQHF
TGTGCCAGCATGGCCCAGGGACAGATTTGCAGCAATCAGCCCCAGCATTTT
>TRBJ1-1|TRBV6-5|TRBD1
CASIPLGQANTEAFF
TGTGCCAGCATCCCTTTAGGACAGGCGAACACTGAAGCTTTCTTT
>TRBJ1-1|TRBV30|NA
CAWSLRATEAFF
TGTGCCTGGAGTCTGAGGGCCACTGAAGCTTTCTTT
>TRBJ2-2|TRBV28|NA
CASSLPRATGVGELFF
TGTGCCAGCAGTTTACCCAGGGCCACTGGGGTTGGGGAGCTGTTTTTT
>TRBJ2-7|TRBV19|TRBD2
CASSFAGGGYEQYF
TGTGCCAGTAGTTTTGCGGGAGGGGGCTACGAGCAGTACTTC
>TRBJ1-2|TRBV2|NA
CARGGGNYGYTF
TGTGCCAGAGGTGGAGGCAACTATGGCTACACCTTC
>TRBJ2-3|TRBV5-1|NA
CASSFIEVGTDTQYF
TGCGCCAGCAGCTTTATTGAAGTAGGCACAGATACGCAGTATTTT